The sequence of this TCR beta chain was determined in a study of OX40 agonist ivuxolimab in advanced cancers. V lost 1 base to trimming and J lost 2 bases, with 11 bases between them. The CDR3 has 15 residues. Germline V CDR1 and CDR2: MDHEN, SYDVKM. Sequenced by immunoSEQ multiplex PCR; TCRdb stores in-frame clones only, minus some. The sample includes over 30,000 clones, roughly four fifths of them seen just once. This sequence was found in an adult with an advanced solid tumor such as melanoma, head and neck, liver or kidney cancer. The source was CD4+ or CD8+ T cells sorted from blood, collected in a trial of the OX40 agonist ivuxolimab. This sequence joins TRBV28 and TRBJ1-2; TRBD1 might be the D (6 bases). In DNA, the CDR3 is TGTGCCAGCAGTTTATTCCGACAGGCCAACTATGGCTACACCTTC. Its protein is CASSLFRQANYGYTF.